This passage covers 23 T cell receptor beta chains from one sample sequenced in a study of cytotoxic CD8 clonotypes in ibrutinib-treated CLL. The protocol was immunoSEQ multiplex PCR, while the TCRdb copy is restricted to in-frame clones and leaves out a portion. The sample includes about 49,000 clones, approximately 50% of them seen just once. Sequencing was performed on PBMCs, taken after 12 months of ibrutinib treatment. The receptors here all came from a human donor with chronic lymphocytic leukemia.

Here the CDR3 DNA reads TGTGCCAGCTCATCGACTAGCGACTCCTACGAGCAGTACTTC. Its protein product is CASSSTSDSYEQYF. J is TRBJ2-7 and V is TRBV18; 8 bases match TRBD2. The CDR3 length is 14 residues. Germline assignment: CDR1 KGHSH and CDR2 LQKENI. V shed 5 bases, J shed 0 bases, and the junction held 3 bases outside the gene matches.

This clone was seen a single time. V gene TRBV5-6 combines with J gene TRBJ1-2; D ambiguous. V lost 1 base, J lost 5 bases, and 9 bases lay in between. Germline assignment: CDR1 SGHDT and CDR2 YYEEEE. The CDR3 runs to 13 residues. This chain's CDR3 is CASSLRQQYGYTF. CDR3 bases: TGTGCCAGCAGCTTGAGGCAGCAATATGGCTACACCTTC.

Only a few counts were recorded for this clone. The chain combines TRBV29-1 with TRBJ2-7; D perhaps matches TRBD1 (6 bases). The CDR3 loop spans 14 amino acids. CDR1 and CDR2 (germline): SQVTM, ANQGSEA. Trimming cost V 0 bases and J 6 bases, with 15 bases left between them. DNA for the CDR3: TGCAGCGTTGAAGAGGCCAGGGGACGTAGCGAGCAGTACTTC. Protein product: CSVEEARGRSEQYF.

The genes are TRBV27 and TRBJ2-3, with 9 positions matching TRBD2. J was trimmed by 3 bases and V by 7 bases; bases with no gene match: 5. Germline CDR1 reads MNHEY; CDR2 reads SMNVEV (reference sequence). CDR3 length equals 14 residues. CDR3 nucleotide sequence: TGTGCCAGCATCGCGGGAGGGCCTACAGATACGCAGTATTTT. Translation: CASIAGGPTDTQYF.

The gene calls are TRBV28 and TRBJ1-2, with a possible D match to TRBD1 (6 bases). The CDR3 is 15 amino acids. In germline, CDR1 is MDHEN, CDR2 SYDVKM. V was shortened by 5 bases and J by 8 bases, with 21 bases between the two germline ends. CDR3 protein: CASSLATYGGEGYTF. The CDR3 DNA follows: TGTGCCAGCAGTCTCGCCACTTATGGGGGCGAAGGCTACACCTTC.

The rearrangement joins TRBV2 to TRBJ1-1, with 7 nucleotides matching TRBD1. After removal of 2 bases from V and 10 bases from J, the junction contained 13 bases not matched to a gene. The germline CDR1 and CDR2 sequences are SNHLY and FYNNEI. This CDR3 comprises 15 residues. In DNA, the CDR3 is TGTGCCAGCAGTGAATCCCGACAGGGCTCTATGCGAGCTTTCTTT. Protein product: CASSESRQGSMRAFF.

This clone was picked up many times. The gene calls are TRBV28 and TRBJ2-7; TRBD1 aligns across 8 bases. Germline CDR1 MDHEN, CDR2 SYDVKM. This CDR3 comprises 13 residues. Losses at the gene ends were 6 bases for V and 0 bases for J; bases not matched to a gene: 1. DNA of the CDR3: TGTGCCAGCAGGGACAGGGCCTCCTACGAGCAGTACTTC. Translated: CASRDRASYEQYF.

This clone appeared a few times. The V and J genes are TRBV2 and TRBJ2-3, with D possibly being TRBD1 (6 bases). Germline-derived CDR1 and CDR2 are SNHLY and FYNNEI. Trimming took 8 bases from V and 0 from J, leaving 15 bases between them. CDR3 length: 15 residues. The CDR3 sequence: CASGGLAASTDTQYF. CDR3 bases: TGTGCCAGCGGGGGCCTAGCAGCTAGCACAGATACGCAGTATTTT.

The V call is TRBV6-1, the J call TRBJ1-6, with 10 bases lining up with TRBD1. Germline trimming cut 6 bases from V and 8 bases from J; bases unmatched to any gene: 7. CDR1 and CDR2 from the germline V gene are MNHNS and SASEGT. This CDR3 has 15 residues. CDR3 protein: CASRQRQGADSPLHF. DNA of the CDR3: TGTGCCAGCAGACAAAGACAGGGGGCGGATTCACCCCTCCACTTT.

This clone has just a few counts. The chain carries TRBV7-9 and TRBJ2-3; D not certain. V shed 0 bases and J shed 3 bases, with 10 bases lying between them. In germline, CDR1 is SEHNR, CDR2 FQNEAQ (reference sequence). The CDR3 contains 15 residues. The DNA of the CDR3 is TGTGCCAGCAGCTTAGCGGGAATGGTGACAGATACGCAGTATTTT. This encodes CASSLAGMVTDTQYF.

CDR3 protein: CASSSPVRGNYGYTF. CDR3 coding DNA: TGTGCCAGCAGTTCCCCGGTCAGGGGGAACTATGGCTACACCTTC. The genes are TRBV6-6 and TRBJ1-2; TRBD1 matches at 7 bases. There are 15 residues in the CDR3. The junction had 7 bases not matched to a gene; V was cut back by 4 bases and J by 2 bases. Germline V gene data show CDR1 as MNHNY and CDR2 as SVGAGI (reference sequence).

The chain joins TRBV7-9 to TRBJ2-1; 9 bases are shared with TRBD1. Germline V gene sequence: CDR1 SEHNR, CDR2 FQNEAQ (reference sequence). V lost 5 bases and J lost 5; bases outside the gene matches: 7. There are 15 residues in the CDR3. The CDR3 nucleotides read TGTGCCAGCAGCCAGTACAGGGGGCTTAACAATGAGCAGTTCTTC. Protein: CASSQYRGLNNEQFF.

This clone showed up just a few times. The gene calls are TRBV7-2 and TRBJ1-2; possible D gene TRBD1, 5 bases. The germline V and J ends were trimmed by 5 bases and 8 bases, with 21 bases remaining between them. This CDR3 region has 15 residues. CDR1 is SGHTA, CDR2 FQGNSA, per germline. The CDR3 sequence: CASSLAGGVPGGYTF. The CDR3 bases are TGTGCCAGCAGCCTCGCGGGGGGGGTCCCTGGCGGCTACACCTTC.

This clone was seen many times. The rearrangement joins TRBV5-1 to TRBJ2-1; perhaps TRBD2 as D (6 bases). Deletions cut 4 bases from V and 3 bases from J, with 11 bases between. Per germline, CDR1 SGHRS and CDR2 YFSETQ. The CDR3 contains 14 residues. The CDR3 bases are TGCGCCAGCAGCCCGGAGGGCTTCTACAATGAGCAGTTCTTC. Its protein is CASSPEGFYNEQFF.

In nucleotides, the CDR3 is TGTGCCAGCAGTCCCCCCGGGCCCCGGCTCCCCTATGGCTACACCTTC. Protein sequence: CASSPPGPRLPYGYTF. The gene calls are TRBV28 and TRBJ1-2; D remains unclear. V was trimmed by 5 bases and J by 4 bases, leaving 20 bases between them. The CDR3 length is 16 residues. The V gene's germline CDR1 is MDHEN and CDR2 SYDVKM.

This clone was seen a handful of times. The CDR3 bases are TGTGCCAGCAGTATGAGGGGAGTTGGGTACGAGCAGTACTTC. It encodes CASSMRGVGYEQYF. V is TRBV27 and J is TRBJ2-7; the D call may be TRBD1 or TRBD2 (5 bases each). Germline V gives CDR1 MNHEY, CDR2 SMNVEV (reference sequence). Trimming stripped 5 bases from V and 4 bases from J, with 15 bases between. The CDR3 loop spans 14 amino acids.

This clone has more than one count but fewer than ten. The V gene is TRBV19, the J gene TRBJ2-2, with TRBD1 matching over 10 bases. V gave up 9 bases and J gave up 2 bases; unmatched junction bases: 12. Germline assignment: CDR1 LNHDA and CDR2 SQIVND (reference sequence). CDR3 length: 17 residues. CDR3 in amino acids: CASRPGTGVDNTGELFF. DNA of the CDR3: TGTGCCAGCCGACCCGGGACAGGGGTTGATAACACCGGGGAGCTGTTTTTT.

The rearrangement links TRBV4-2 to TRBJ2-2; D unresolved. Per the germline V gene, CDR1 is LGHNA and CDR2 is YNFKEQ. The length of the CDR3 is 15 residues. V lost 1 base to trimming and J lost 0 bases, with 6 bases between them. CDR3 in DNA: TGTGCCAGCAGCCAAGGCGCCGCGAACACCGGGGAGCTGTTTTTT. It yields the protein CASSQGAANTGELFF.

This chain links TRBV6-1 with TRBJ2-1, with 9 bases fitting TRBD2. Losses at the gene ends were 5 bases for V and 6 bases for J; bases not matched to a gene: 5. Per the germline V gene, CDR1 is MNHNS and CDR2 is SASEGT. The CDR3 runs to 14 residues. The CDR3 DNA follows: TGTGCCAGCAGTCCGCGGACTAGCGCCAATGAGCAGTTCTTC. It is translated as CASSPRTSANEQFF.

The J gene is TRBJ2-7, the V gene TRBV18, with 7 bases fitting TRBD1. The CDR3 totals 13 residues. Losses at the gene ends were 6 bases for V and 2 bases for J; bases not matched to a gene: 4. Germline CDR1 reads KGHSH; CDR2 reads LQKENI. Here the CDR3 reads CASSATGPYEQYF. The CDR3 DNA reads TGTGCCAGCTCTGCGACAGGGCCCTACGAGCAGTACTTC.

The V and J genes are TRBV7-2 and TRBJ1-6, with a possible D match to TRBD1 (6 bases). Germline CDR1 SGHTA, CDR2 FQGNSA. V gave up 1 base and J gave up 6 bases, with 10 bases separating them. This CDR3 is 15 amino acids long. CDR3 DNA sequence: TGTGCCAGCAGCTTAGAATTCAGGGGTAATTCACCCCTCCACTTT. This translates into CASSLEFRGNSPLHF.

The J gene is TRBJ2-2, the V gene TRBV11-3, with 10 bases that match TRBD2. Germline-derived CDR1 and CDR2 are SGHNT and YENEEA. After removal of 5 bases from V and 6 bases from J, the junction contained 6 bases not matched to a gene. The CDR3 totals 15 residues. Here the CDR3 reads CASSNSGRVPGELFF. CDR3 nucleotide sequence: TGTGCCAGCAGCAACAGCGGGAGGGTCCCCGGGGAGCTGTTTTTT.

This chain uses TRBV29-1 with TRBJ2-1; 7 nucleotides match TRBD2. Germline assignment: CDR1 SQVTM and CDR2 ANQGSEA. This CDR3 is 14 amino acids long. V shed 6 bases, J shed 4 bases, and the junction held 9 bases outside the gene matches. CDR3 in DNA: TGCAGCGTCGCCGGGACTAACCGTTACAATGAGCAGTTCTTC. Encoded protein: CSVAGTNRYNEQFF.